Each of the 28 T cell receptor beta chains below was sequenced from the same sample in a study of T-cell reconstitution after alpha-beta-depleted transplantation in children. TCRbeta library preparation incorporated unique molecular identifiers. TCRdb recomputed calls from the PCR reads with MiXCR, one row per CDR3 protein. This sample yields some 500,000 distinct CDR3 sequences, of which around 18% are seen a single time; 3.3% belongs to the top ten. Sequences were derived from PBMCs from the stem cell graft donor, sampled from the stem cell graft. Receptors originate from a human donor who donated a stem cell graft to a child with acute lymphoblastic leukemia.

At least ten counts were recorded for this clonotype. The chain is built from TRBV15 and TRBJ2-2, with 8 bases that match TRBD2. V lost 6 bases, J lost 5 bases, and 11 bases stayed unmatched. CDR1 and CDR2 (germline): LNHNV, YYDKDF (reference sequence). The CDR3 extends over 16 amino acids. The CDR3 nucleotides read TGTGCCACCAGGGGACGGGCGGGAGGTGGGACCGGGGAGCTGTTTTTT. Amino acids: CATRGRAGGGTGELFF.

The CDR3 bases are TGTGCCAGCAGCGGCCCCGGGAGGCAAGAGACCCAGTACTTC. It is translated as CASSGPGRQETQYF. This chain connects TRBV9 to TRBJ2-5, with 7 bases that match TRBD2. V was pared by 3 bases and J by 2 bases, with 4 bases of the junction left unmatched. The CDR3 runs 14 residues. Germline-derived CDR1 and CDR2 are SGDLS and YYNGEE.

The chain uses TRBV15 and TRBJ1-5, with D possibly TRBD1 on 5 matching bases. V was clipped by 0 bases and J by 9 bases, with 18 bases between them. The CDR3 spans 16 residues. Looked up from germline, CDR1 is LNHNV and CDR2 is YYDKDF (reference sequence). The chain's CDR3 is CATSRDLGGGMGPQHF. CDR3 nucleotides: TGTGCCACCAGCAGAGATCTCGGCGGGGGGATGGGGCCCCAGCATTTT.

This chain connects TRBV5-1 to TRBJ2-1, with D perhaps matching TRBD2 (7 bases). The CDR3 is 17 residues long. V lost 4 bases to trimming and J lost 5 bases, with 22 bases between them. From germline, CDR1 is SGHRS and CDR2 YFSETQ. This chain's CDR3 is CASSAGRGAPTNNEQFF. The CDR3 DNA is TGCGCCAGCAGCGCCGGACGGGGGGCGCCAACTAACAATGAGCAGTTCTTC.

This clonotype was detected many times. The chain joins TRBV12-3 or TRBV12-4 to TRBJ2-2; no firm D call. The CDR3 is 15 residues long. V lost 2 bases and J lost 5, with 12 bases in between. CDR3 protein: CASSLSQVATGELFF. The CDR3, as DNA: TGTGCCAGCAGTTTAAGTCAGGTTGCTACCGGGGAGCTGTTTTTT.

The CDR3 sequence is CASSLTRDRANYGYTF. The CDR3, as DNA: TGTGCCAGCAGTCTCACTCGGGACAGGGCTAACTATGGCTACACCTTC. The chain uses TRBV27 and TRBJ1-2, with TRBD1 identical over 9 bases. Germline CDR1 is MNHEY and CDR2 is SMNVEV (reference sequence). The CDR3 has 16 residues. J was trimmed by 0 bases and V by 5 bases; bases with no gene match: 7.

The V call is TRBV4-1, the J call TRBJ1-5, with a possible D match to TRBD1 (5 bases). With 3 bases removed from V and 2 bases from J, the gap between germline ends came to 11 bases. Germline values: CDR1 MGHRA, CDR2 YSYEKL. The length of the CDR3 is 15 residues. CDR3 in amino acids: CASSHSSGGNQPQHF. The DNA of the CDR3 is TGCGCCAGCAGCCATAGCTCGGGGGGCAATCAGCCCCAGCATTTT.

The chain joins TRBV7-9 to TRBJ2-1, with TRBD2 identical over 11 bases. This CDR3 contains 15 residues. Trimming removed 0 bases from V and 7 bases from J; junction bases left unmatched: 2. Germline CDR1 reads SEHNR; CDR2 reads FQNEAQ (reference sequence). CDR3: CASSLAPSGRNEQFF. DNA of the CDR3: TGTGCCAGCAGCTTAGCGCCTAGCGGGAGGAATGAGCAGTTCTTC. Combining the CDR3 with reference TRBV7-9 and TRBJ2-1 gives the whole variable domain DTGVSQNPRHKITKRGQNVTFRCDPISEHNRLYWYRQTLGQGPEFLTYFQNEAQLEKSRLLSDRFSAERPKGSFSTLEIQRTEQGDSAMYLCASSLAPSGRNEQFFGPGTRLTVL.

This clonotype turned up a few times. This chain joins TRBV7-8 and TRBJ2-5, with TRBD1 identical over 12 bases. J lost 5 bases, V lost 5 bases, and 6 bases had no gene match. The CDR3 extends over 15 amino acids. Germline-derived CDR1 and CDR2 are SGHVS and FQNEAQ. The CDR3 here is CASSPGTGGKETQYF. The CDR3 DNA follows: TGTGCCAGCAGCCCCGGGACAGGGGGCAAGGAGACCCAGTACTTC.

This clonotype has just a few counts. This rearrangement joins TRBV4-2 to TRBJ1-1, with D tentatively TRBD1 (5 bases). This CDR3 has 16 amino acids. Germline V lookup: CDR1 LGHNA, CDR2 YNFKEQ. The V end was cut by 1 base, the J end by 0 bases, with 12 bases between. The CDR3 here is CASSQVVQGMNTEAFF. As DNA, the CDR3 is TGTGCCAGCAGCCAAGTGGTTCAGGGCATGAACACTGAAGCTTTCTTT.

The rearrangement joins TRBV12-3 or TRBV12-4 to TRBJ2-1; TRBD2 matches 7 bases. The V segment lost 2 bases and the J segment 6 bases; nucleotides outside the gene matches: 4. There are 14 residues in the CDR3. The CDR3 sequence: CASSLYGGSNEQFF. The CDR3 DNA reads as TGTGCCAGCAGTTTATATGGCGGGAGCAATGAGCAGTTCTTC.

This chain uses TRBV5-1 with TRBJ1-2; unclear D gene. The CDR3 has 14 amino acids. Trimming removed 4 bases at V and 6 bases at J, with 16 bases between. From germline, CDR1 is SGHRS and CDR2 YFSETQ. CDR3 sequence (DNA): TGCGCCAGCAGCCCCCCGGAGGTAACGGATGGCTACACCTTC. Protein sequence: CASSPPEVTDGYTF. Combining the CDR3 with reference TRBV5-1 and TRBJ1-2 gives the whole variable domain KAGVTQTPRYLIKTRGQQVTLSCSPISGHRSVSWYQQTPGQGLQFLFEYFSETQRNKGNFPGRFSGRQFSNSRSEMNVSTLELGDSALYLCASSPPEVTDGYTFGSGTRLTVV.

A few counts support this clonotype. One end of the junction varies from germline; a read error may be responsible. This chain joins TRBV7-9 and TRBJ2-1; D is perhaps TRBD1 (6 bases). This CDR3 has 13 amino acids. CDR1 and CDR2 from the germline V gene are SEHNR and FQNEAQ (reference sequence). The CDR3 reads CACRGSTYNEQFF. DNA of the CDR3: TGTGCCTGCAGGGGCTCCACCTACAATGAGCAGTTCTTC.

This clonotype was counted a few times. V usage is TRBV18 and J usage is TRBJ1-1; TRBD1 matches 9 bases. This CDR3 has 17 residues. Germline CDR1 reads KGHSH; CDR2 reads LQKENI. The trim removed 2 bases at V and 10 bases at J, leaving 17 bases unmatched. The CDR3 DNA reads TGTGCCAGCTCACCAGAAAACGTGGGACAGGGACTTAAAGGAGCTTTCTTT. This sequence encodes CASSPENVGQGLKGAFF.

In this sample, this clonotype turned up a few times. V gene TRBV29-1 combines with J gene TRBJ2-7; the match to TRBD2 covers 7 bases. Germline V gene data show CDR1 as SQVTM and CDR2 as ANQGSEA. V lost 2 bases and J lost 3; bases outside the gene matches: 25. The CDR3 is made up of 20 amino acids. CDR3 nucleotide sequence: TGCAGCGTTGAATCTGTTAGCGGGCAGGCGTCAGCGGAGATTGGCTACGAGCAGTACTTC. This gives the protein CSVESVSGQASAEIGYEQYF.

This clonotype was detected ten times or more. The chain recombines TRBV12-3 or TRBV12-4 with TRBJ2-1; D may match TRBD1 or TRBD2 (6 bases each). The CDR3 loop spans 14 amino acids. Trimming took 5 bases from V and 7 from J, leaving 15 bases between them. The CDR3 here is CASSLGGTANEQFF. In nucleotides, the CDR3 is TGTGCCAGCAGTCTAGGGGGGACCGCAAATGAGCAGTTCTTC.

The V and J genes are TRBV11-2 and TRBJ1-2; D is ambiguous. V lost 2 bases and J lost 2, with 9 bases in between. In germline, CDR1 is SGHAT, CDR2 FQNNGV. The length of the CDR3 is 14 residues. CDR3 protein: CASSLTDFNYGYTF. In nucleotides, the CDR3 is TGTGCCAGCAGCTTAACAGACTTCAACTATGGCTACACCTTC.

The rearrangement links TRBV24-1 to TRBJ2-1, with 9 bases that match TRBD2. This CDR3 contains 15 residues. Per the germline V gene, CDR1 is KGHDR and CDR2 is SFDVKD. J gave up 5 bases and V 2 bases, and 3 bases lay outside the gene matches. The chain's CDR3 is CATSDWRLADNEQFF. CDR3 DNA: TGTGCCACCAGTGATTGGAGACTAGCGGACAATGAGCAGTTCTTC.

V gene TRBV20-1 combines with J gene TRBJ2-1; TRBD2 agrees at 7 bases. This CDR3 has 16 residues. The V segment lost 3 bases and the J segment 3 bases; nucleotides outside the gene matches: 11. Germline CDR1 DFQATT, CDR2 SNEGSKA (reference sequence). CDR3 residues: CSARRFGGINYNEQFF. CDR3 sequence (DNA): TGCAGTGCTAGGCGATTCGGGGGGATCAACTACAATGAGCAGTTCTTC.

This sequence joins TRBV20-1 and TRBJ2-7; TRBD2 agrees at 9 bases. Germline V CDR1 and CDR2: DFQATT, SNEGSKA (reference sequence). The V segment lost 0 bases and the J segment 4 bases; nucleotides outside the gene matches: 7. This CDR3 is 15 amino acids long. In DNA, the CDR3 is TGCAGTGCTAGAGATGAGGCGGCGGGAGGGTACGAGCAGTACTTC. Encoded protein: CSARDEAAGGYEQYF.

This chain joins TRBV29-1 and TRBJ1-5; TRBD1 matches at 9 bases. The CDR3 sequence is 14 residues long. In germline, CDR1 is SQVTM, CDR2 ANQGSEA. J was trimmed by 2 bases and V by 5 bases; bases with no gene match: 4. The CDR3 region has the DNA TGCAGCGTTACAGGGGGCAGTGGCAATCAGCCCCAGCATTTT. The encoded protein is CSVTGGSGNQPQHF.

The chain recombines TRBV6-1 with TRBJ2-1, with a possible D match to TRBD2 (5 bases). This CDR3 has 16 residues. Between the trimmed V and J ends, which lost 2 bases and 2 bases, there was a span of 13 bases. Per germline, CDR1 MNHNS and CDR2 SASEGT. CDR3: CASSEMQRYPYNEQFF. CDR3 nucleotides: TGTGCCAGCAGTGAAATGCAGCGGTACCCCTACAATGAGCAGTTCTTC.

The DNA of the CDR3 is TGCGCCAGCCGTACCCCTAGCTCCAATGAGCAGTTCTTC. It is translated as CASRTPSSNEQFF. The rearrangement uses TRBV5-1 and TRBJ2-1; D might be TRBD2 (5 bases). The CDR3 loop spans 13 amino acids. Germline assignment: CDR1 SGHRS and CDR2 YFSETQ. V was trimmed by 7 bases and J by 6 bases, leaving 14 bases between them.

This clonotype was picked up a small number of times. The chain recombines TRBV5-6 with TRBJ1-1; the D gene is possibly TRBD1 (5 bases). The length of the CDR3 is 14 residues. Germline assignment: CDR1 SGHDT and CDR2 YYEEEE. The ends were cut back, 6 bases at V and 0 bases at J, with 12 bases in the middle. The CDR3 here is CASMAGPMNTEAFF. The CDR3 region has the DNA TGTGCCAGCATGGCAGGGCCAATGAACACTGAAGCTTTCTTT.

This clonotype was seen more than once but under ten times. The chain links TRBV27 to TRBJ2-7; 9 bases are shared with TRBD2. CDR1 and CDR2 (germline): MNHEY, SMNVEV (reference sequence). This CDR3 has 16 amino acids. Trimming cost V 4 bases and J 6 bases; bases outside gene matches: 13. The CDR3 sequence is CASSSSGGRASLEQYF. The DNA of the CDR3 is TGTGCCAGCAGTTCCTCCGGCGGGAGGGCCTCCCTCGAGCAGTACTTC.

This clonotype was recorded a few times. The V gene is TRBV20-1, the J gene TRBJ1-1; D is undetermined. Trimming took 0 bases from V and 3 from J, leaving 14 bases between them. This CDR3 spans 15 amino acids. The V gene's germline CDR1 is DFQATT and CDR2 SNEGSKA (reference sequence). The CDR3 here is CSARDQRETYTEAFF. For the CDR3, the DNA is TGCAGTGCTAGAGATCAAAGGGAGACCTACACTGAAGCTTTCTTT.

The V gene is TRBV9, the J gene TRBJ2-3; no clear D. V lost 0 bases and J lost 2, with 10 bases in between. The CDR3 runs to 15 residues. Germline V gene sequence: CDR1 SGDLS, CDR2 YYNGEE. The CDR3 here is CASSVVSALTDTQYF. Written as DNA, the CDR3 is TGTGCCAGCAGCGTAGTGTCGGCTCTCACAGATACGCAGTATTTT.

This clonotype was counted only a few times. The V and J genes are TRBV27 and TRBJ2-7; D may match TRBD1 or TRBD2 (7 bases each). Germline values: CDR1 MNHEY, CDR2 SMNVEV (reference sequence). The CDR3 length is 14 residues. Trimming cost V 1 base and J 6 bases, with 13 bases left between them. For the CDR3, the DNA is TGTGCCAGCAGTTTATACAGGGGCGGGAGCGAGCAGTACTTC. This codes for CASSLYRGGSEQYF.